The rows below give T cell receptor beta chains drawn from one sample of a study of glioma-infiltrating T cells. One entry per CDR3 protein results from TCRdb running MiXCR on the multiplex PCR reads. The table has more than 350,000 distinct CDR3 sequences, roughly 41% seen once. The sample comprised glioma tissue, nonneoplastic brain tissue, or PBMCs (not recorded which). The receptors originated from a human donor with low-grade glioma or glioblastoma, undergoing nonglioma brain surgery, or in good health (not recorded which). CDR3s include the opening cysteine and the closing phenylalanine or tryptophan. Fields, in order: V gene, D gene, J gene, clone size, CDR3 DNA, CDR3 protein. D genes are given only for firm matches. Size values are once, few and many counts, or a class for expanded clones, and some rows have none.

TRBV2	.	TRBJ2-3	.	TGTGCCAGCAGCGCTAAGACTAACCCTCCTACGCAGTATTTT	CASSAKTNPPTQYF
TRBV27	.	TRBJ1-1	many	TGTGCCAGCAGTTTACTGGGATCAAACACTGAAGCTTTCTTT	CASSLLGSNTEAFF
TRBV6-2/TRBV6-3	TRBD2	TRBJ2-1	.	TGTGCCAGCAGTCCGCGGACTAGCGGGAGTAGCTGGGAGACCCAGTTCTTC	CASSPRTSGSSWETQFF
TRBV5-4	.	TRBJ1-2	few	TGTGCCAGCAGCTTGGCCGGGACGGCAGACTATGGCTACACCTTC	CASSLAGTADYGYTF
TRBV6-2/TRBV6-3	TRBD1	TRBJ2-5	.	TGTGCCAGCAGCGACGCCACAGGGGGACAGACCCAGTACTTC	CASSDATGGQTQYF
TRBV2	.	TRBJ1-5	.	TGTGCCAGCAGTGAAGACGGTCATCAGCCCCAGCATTTT	CASSEDGHQPQHF
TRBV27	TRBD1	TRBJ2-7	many	TGTGCCACTTCCCCTCCGGGACAGTTCTACGAGCAGTACTTC	CATSPPGQFYEQYF
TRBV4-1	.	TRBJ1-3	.	TGCGCCAGCAGCCAAACCGGGACCTCTGGAAACACCATATATTTT	CASSQTGTSGNTIYF
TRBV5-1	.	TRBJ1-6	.	TGCGCCAGCAGTCCGGGGCAGTGGGATTCACCCCTCCACTTT	CASSPGQWDSPLHF
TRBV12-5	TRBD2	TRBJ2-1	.	TGTGCTAGTGGCCTGGGACTAGCGACTAACAATGAGCAGTTCTTC	CASGLGLATNNEQFF
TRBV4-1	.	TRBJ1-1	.	TGCGCCAGCAGCCAAGATCCGGAGAACAAGGCTTTCTTT	CASSQDPENKAFF
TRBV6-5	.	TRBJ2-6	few	TGTGCCAGCAGTGCCCCGGGCGACGACTTCTCTGGGGCCAACGTCCTGACTTTC	CASSAPGDDFSGANVLTF